This note documents a single TCR beta chain sequence. Its antigen remains unknown. From germline, CDR1 is MNHEY and CDR2 SMNVEV (reference sequence). The germline V and J ends were trimmed by 2 bases and 3 bases, with 11 bases remaining between them. The CDR3 has 14 amino acids. The data stem from a study of lymphopenia after photon versus proton radiotherapy. Overall study findings and caveats: In patients who died, overall survival fell as post-nadir TCR diversity dropped more.

Profiling relied on immunoSEQ multiplex PCR, and the TCRdb table lists in-frame clones only, not all of them. The table lists some 30,000 clones, 94% of them singletons. The sequence was collected from a woman aged 45 to 65 with cholangiocarcinoma. Material: peripheral blood, obtained from a patient treated with photon-based radiotherapy. The chain couples TRBV27 to TRBJ2-7; D not certain. The CDR3 DNA reads TGTGCCAGCAGTTTAAAAGGGTGGAACTACGAGCAGTACTTC. Translated: CASSLKGWNYEQYF.